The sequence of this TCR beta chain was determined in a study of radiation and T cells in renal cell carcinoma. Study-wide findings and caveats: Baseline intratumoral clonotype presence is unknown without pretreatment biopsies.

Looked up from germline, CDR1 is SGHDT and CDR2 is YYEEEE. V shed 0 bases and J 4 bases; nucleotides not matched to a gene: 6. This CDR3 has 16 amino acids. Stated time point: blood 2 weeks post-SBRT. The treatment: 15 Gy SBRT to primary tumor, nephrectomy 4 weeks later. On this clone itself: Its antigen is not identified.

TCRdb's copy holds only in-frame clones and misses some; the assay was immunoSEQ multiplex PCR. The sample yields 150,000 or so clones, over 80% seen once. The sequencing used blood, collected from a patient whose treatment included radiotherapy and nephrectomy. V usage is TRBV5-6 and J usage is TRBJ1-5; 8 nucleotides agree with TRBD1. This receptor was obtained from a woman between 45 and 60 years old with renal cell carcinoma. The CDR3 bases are TGTGCCAGCAGCTTGGATGGACAGGGTGGGAATCAGCCCCAGCATTTT. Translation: CASSLDGQGGNQPQHF.